This entry lists 2 T cell receptor beta chains sequenced from one sample in a study of OX40 agonist ivuxolimab in advanced cancers. Data came from immunoSEQ multiplex PCR; TCRdb stores just in-frame clones and leaves some out. The repertoire holds about 69,000 clones, with roughly nine tenths as singletons. Source: CD4+ or CD8+ T cells sorted from blood, taken in a trial of the OX40 agonist ivuxolimab. The receptors shown here come from an adult with an advanced solid tumor such as melanoma, head and neck, liver or kidney cancer.

J is TRBJ2-7 and V is TRBV6-5, with 7 positions matching TRBD2. The germline CDR1 and CDR2 sequences are MNHEY and SVGAGI. The V segment lost 2 bases and the J segment 5 bases; nucleotides outside the gene matches: 9. The CDR3 is 15 residues long. CDR3 coding DNA: TGTGCCAGCAGTTACCAGGCGGGAGTCCTTAACGAGCAGTACTTC. Translated, it gives CASSYQAGVLNEQYF.

This chain links TRBV5-5 with TRBJ1-2, with 8 nucleotides matching TRBD1. Looked up from germline, CDR1 is SGHKS and CDR2 is YYEKEE (reference sequence). V lost 3 bases and J lost 7; bases outside the gene matches: 8. This CDR3 comprises 14 residues. CDR3 DNA: TGTGCCAGCAGCTACGATCCAGGGGGCGGTGGCTACACCTTC. Translated: CASSYDPGGGGYTF.